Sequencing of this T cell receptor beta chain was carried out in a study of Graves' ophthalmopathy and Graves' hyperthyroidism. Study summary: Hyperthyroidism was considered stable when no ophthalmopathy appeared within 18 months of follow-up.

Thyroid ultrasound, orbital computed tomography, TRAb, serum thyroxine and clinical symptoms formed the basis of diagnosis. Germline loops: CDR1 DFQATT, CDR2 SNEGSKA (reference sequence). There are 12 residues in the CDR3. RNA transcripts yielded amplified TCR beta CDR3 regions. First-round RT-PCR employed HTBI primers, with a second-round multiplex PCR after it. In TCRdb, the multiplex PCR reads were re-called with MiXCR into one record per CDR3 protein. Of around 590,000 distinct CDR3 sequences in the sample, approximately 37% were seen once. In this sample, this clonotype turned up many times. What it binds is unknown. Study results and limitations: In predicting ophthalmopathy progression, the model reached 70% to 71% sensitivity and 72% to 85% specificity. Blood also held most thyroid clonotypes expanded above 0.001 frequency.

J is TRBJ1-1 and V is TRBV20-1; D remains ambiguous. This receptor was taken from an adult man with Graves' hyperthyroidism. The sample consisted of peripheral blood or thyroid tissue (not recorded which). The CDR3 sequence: CRGAAANTEAFF. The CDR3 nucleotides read TGCAGAGGAGCGGCAGCGAACACTGAAGCTTTCTTT.